This T cell receptor (beta chain) was captured by sequencing in a study of cytomegalovirus exposure and HLA in healthy donors (dated by TCRdb to between 2016 and 2019). Background on the whole study: An earlier analysis of approximately 590 of the donors reported 250 to 300 Gb of sequence data and 117 million unique TCR beta sequences from roughly 200 million T cells. HLA typing included class I and class II loci at four-digit resolution. An early release that covered fewer than 800 HLA-typed donors contained approximately 290 gigabases of sequencing data and about 93 million unique TCR sequences. Donor age, sex, ethnicity and CMV serostatus were collected together with the repertoire data. High-throughput TCR immunosequencing, statistical association of individual TCRs with disease status, and machine learning were combined to predict cytomegalovirus infection status. Every repertoire in the discovery cohort had been generated on one and the same sequencing platform. The T cell repertoires of several hundred subjects were profiled by immunosequencing and related to cytomegalovirus serostatus. Among the roughly 390 genotyped donors, around 81% belonged to the genetic ancestry cluster associated with self-reported Caucasian donors. In a later analysis, previously published TCR beta repertoires from hundreds of donors were re-analyzed and high-resolution HLA genotyping was added so that TCR occurrence patterns could be studied. The later analysis used no new phenotypic data to find candidate immune exposures, relying instead on TCR beta sequences and their occurrence across donors. The number of donors typed differed by locus, with roughly 629-640 for A, B, C, DRB1 and DQB1, about 500 for DQA1, 606 for DPA1, and some 450 for DPB1. To decide whether each TCR beta V gene segment behaved as functional or pseudogenic, an earlier analysis of over 500 of the donors relied on high-throughput TCR beta sequencing. Besides the first cohort of under 700 subjects, a separate validation cohort made up of 95 to 150 different subjects was used. The study aimed to test whether signatures of past pathogen exposure could be identified by cataloging public T cell receptors. Five DR-DQ haplotypes were treated as single units for association and clustering because of strong linkage in the cohort. On average, 235,054 unique TCR beta nucleotide sequences were sequenced per donor among more than 350 genotyped donors of the cohort, with 15% to 20% of those sequences being non-productive. Genome-wide SNP genotypes for about 65% of the 666 donors were used in a later genetic analysis, which treated that subset as a discovery cohort.

A note on this clone: It lacks a known antigen. No much larger clone is present one base from it, and per-base qualities are unavailable.

The library was made by the immunoSEQ multiplex PCR assay. The multiplex PCR relied on a mix of 60 forward primers for TCR Vbeta segments and 13 reverse primers for TCR Jbeta segments. The CDR3 region of rearranged TCR beta genes was amplified from genomic DNA with a multiplex PCR assay. On the Illumina HiSeq System, the amplified TCR beta libraries were sequenced as 87-base-pair reads. From the authors' description of their analysis: In a later analysis, tens of millions of unique TCR beta chains were counted across the roughly 610 repertoires, and some 10 million of these chains were shared by at least two donors. To remove PCR and sequencing errors, raw reads were error-corrected and collapsed into unique sequences using a nearest-neighbor algorithm that merged closely related sequences. V, D and J gene segments were assigned by aligning CDR3 sequences to IMGT reference sequences. For a sequence to be retained, at least a six-nucleotide match to both a V gene segment and a J gene segment was required. A rearrangement was called productive if the CDR3 had no stop codons and remained in frame with V and J, and every other rearrangement was called non-productive. CDR3 was defined according to IMGT convention as the region running from the second conserved V-encoded cysteine to the conserved J-encoded phenylalanine. The earlier analysis of 550 to 650 of the donors excluded any sequence lacking an unambiguous match to a single V gene segment. An earlier analysis of a few hundred of the donors called V segments functional above 56.7% productive rearrangements and segregating when the between-donor standard deviation exceeded 5%. A statistical classification framework was built to diagnose cytomegalovirus status from the catalog of TCR beta chain sequences. In a later analysis, V and J genes were assigned by comparing TCR nucleotide sequences against IMGT/GENE-DB human TR gene sequences. Using the TCRdist pipeline, a later analysis assigned CDR3 sequences along with most-parsimonious VDJ recombination scenarios. In a later analysis, each TCR beta chain was defined by its CDR3 amino acid sequence together with its V-gene family, and reads without a unique V-gene family were excluded. A later analysis removed 592 highly shared, low-generation-probability nucleotide sequences to deal with suspected cross-contamination and a sequencing artifact. For each public chain, a later analysis derived a clonal expansion index from normalized ranks of inferred template counts within each repertoire. Generation probabilities in a later analysis came from a VDJ recombination model fitted to out-of-frame rearrangements, and those results were checked against IGoR. In a later analysis, hypergeometric tests were used to score TCR-TCR, TCR-HLA and TCR-CMV co-occurrence, with a repertoire-size bias correction applied to TCR pairs. A later analysis estimated false discovery rates by permuting HLA or CMV assignments 20 times. In a later analysis, co-occurring TCRs were grouped with DBSCAN, and TCRdist sequence similarity was added when clustering was performed within HLA-allele-positive subsets. Co-occurrence clustering excluded repertoires with fewer than 30,000 or more than 120,000 public chains, plus five with anomalous nucleotide sharing. The immuneACCESS repertoire file appears here via TCRdb, limited to in-frame rearrangements. These files lack a portion of the clones; in checked studies, under half of the deficit traces to unresolved V genes, and the cause of the others is not known. V, J and clone size reflect that table, while D and trimming were determined from the DNA. The sample table records around 170,000 clones; roughly 80% of these occur just once. Clones ranked in the top ten supply approximately 6.3% of the sample.

Broad study findings and their caveats: A later analysis found that HLA-associated TCR beta chains were more clonally expanded and had lower generation probabilities than equally common non-associated chains. The 87-base-pair reads could not distinguish some IMGT-functional V segments, including TRBV6-2 and TRBV6-3, so those segments were excluded. CMV serostatus was the only immune exposure information available for the cohort. A later analysis associated about 16,000 TCR beta sequences with specific HLA alleles at a false discovery rate of 0.05. A later analysis found that TCR association rates varied across HLA loci, with DRB1 alleles showing the most associated TCRs and HLA-C alleles the fewest. Strong co-occurrence of HLA alleles, especially DR and DQ, made assigning TCR associations to individual alleles difficult. An association between a missense DCLRE1C variant and V-gene and J-gene trimming of TCR beta chains was found in a later genetic analysis and replicated in an independent cohort. According to a later analysis, parvovirus B19, influenza, CMV and Epstein-Barr virus appeared linked to several top co-occurrence clusters. The sequencing pipeline was judged likely to have produced a cluster of highly shared sequence variants as a technical artifact. An earlier analysis of around 600 of the donors showed that most TCR beta V segments appeared in productive rearrangements either about 87% or about 30% of the time, which broadly matched IMGT annotations. Correlated functional status among segregating V segments might be attributable to linkage disequilibrium, but an unknown experimental factor could not be ruled out. The classifier was reported to diagnose cytomegalovirus status with high specificity and sensitivity in both the original cohort and the validation cohort. This cohort had only TCR beta chains sequenced, and the lack of alpha or paired-chain data limited which features could be detected. In a later genetic analysis, fewer N-insertions in productive TCRs were reported among donors in an Asian-associated ancestry cluster than the roughly 700-donor mean. Because HLA typing was missing for some donors at each locus, association tests included only the typed subset. A total of fewer than 200 TCR beta chains were listed by the study as associated with cytomegalovirus. Because counts were too low, about 18 rarely observed V segments, including chromosome 9 orphons, were left out of the earlier analysis of 500 to 650 of the donors. Roughly uniform sequencing depth across donors was assumed in presence/absence analyses, although this assumption may not hold. A further reported finding was that TCR beta sequences accurately predicted the HLA-A and HLA-B alleles for most subjects in the first cohort. In vitro tests confirmed that three of the cytomegalovirus-associated TCR beta chains recognize cytomegalovirus antigens. Most TCR sequences were observed very rarely across donors, whereas some public TCRs were present in many individuals. A later analysis found that most CMV-associated TCR beta chains appeared HLA-restricted, with HLA associations seemingly driven largely by CMV exposure. The authors suggested that the approach could potentially be generalized to other disease states and immunological phenotypes.

Cut back by 5 bases and 5 bases, the V and J ends lie 20 bases apart. Including cysteine and phenylalanine, the CDR3 has 15 amino acids. The DNA shown is the 45-base CDR3, in frame from base 1. The germline V gene (reference sequence) sets CDR1 to SGHNT and CDR2 to YYREEE. The cohort was made up of about 610 healthy bone marrow donors. Cohort members were all nominally healthy when sampled, although unrecorded immune exposures were likely present. The donor was CMV seropositive and was included in the group of 300 or so seropositive cohort members. A peripheral blood sample was collected from each donor, and TCR beta sequencing was performed on peripheral blood mononuclear cells. Genomic DNA extraction from the blood cell samples was performed with the Qiagen DNeasy Blood Extraction Kit.

The specimen sequenced was PBMCs. The receptor's source is a man between 40 and 49 years old in good health and CMV-seropositive. The chain couples TRBV5-4 to TRBJ2-7, with a tentative D gene TRBD1 over 5 matching bases. The base sequence is TGTGCCAGCAGTCGTGGTGGGGCAACCACCGACGAGCAGTACTTC. Its amino acids are CASSRGGATTDEQYF.